One sample yielded the 15 T cell receptor beta chains listed below, sequenced in a study of CD8+ T cells in alopecia areata. After isolation, RNA underwent reverse transcription to generate cDNA as the sequencing template. The protocol was immunoSEQ multiplex PCR, while the TCRdb copy is restricted to in-frame clones and leaves out a portion. The table lists some 170,000 clones, about 63% of them singletons, with over 12% in the top ten. Here the sequenced sample was CD4+ T cells sorted from blood, taken at week 0. These receptors originate from a human donor with alopecia areata.

This clone was counted only a few times. The J gene is TRBJ1-2, the V gene TRBV27, with D possibly TRBD1 on 6 matching bases. Between the trimmed V and J ends, which lost 5 bases and 6 bases, there was a span of 16 bases. From germline, CDR1 is MNHEY and CDR2 SMNVEV (reference sequence). The length of the CDR3 is 14 residues. The CDR3 here is CASSAQGVQDGYTF. As DNA, the CDR3 is TGTGCCAGCAGTGCACAGGGCGTTCAAGATGGCTACACCTTC.

There are a few counts of this clone. The chain joins TRBV11-2 to TRBJ1-1; D uncertain. V was pared by 6 bases and J by 4 bases, with 15 bases between. Per the germline V gene, CDR1 is SGHAT and CDR2 is FQNNGV. This CDR3 has 14 residues. The CDR3 DNA follows: TGTGCCAGCAGTTCAAGGATCGGTCGCACTGAAGCTTTCTTT. It yields the protein CASSSRIGRTEAFF.

This chain joins TRBV29-1 and TRBJ1-1, with 10 bases aligning to TRBD1. The CDR3 is 14 residues long. The ends lost 5 bases at V and 5 bases at J; junction bases unmatched: 8. Germline lookup yields CDR1 SQVTM and CDR2 ANQGSEA. The CDR3 DNA reads TGCAGCGTTCTTTGGGACAGGGGCAGGACTGAAGCTTTCTTT. Translating gives CSVLWDRGRTEAFF. The variable domain in full, completed from reference TRBV29-1 and TRBJ1-1, reads SAVISQKPSRDICQRGTSLTIQCQVDSQVTMMFWYRQQPGQSLTLIATANQGSEATYESGFVIDKFPISRPNLTFSTLTVSNMSPEDSSIYLCSVLWDRGRTEAFFGQGTRLTVV.

This chain uses TRBV15 with TRBJ1-6, with a weak D call TRBD1 (5 bases). Trimming stripped 0 bases from V and 9 bases from J, with 12 bases between. CDR3 length: 15 amino acids. CDR1 is LNHNV and CDR2 is YYDKDF in the germline V gene (reference sequence). This CDR3 is CATSRDSGQGSPLHF. CDR3 DNA sequence: TGTGCCACCAGCAGAGATTCAGGGCAGGGTTCACCCCTCCACTTT.

This clone came up many times. The V and J genes are TRBV2 and TRBJ1-1; D ambiguous. The germline CDR1 and CDR2 sequences are SNHLY and FYNNEI. The germline V and J ends were trimmed by 5 bases and 1 base, with 11 bases remaining between them. This CDR3 comprises 14 residues. In DNA, the CDR3 is TGTGCCAGCAGTTGGAATGAGGGGAACACTGAAGCTTTCTTT. Translating it yields CASSWNEGNTEAFF.

This sequence joins TRBV10-3 and TRBJ2-5, with D perhaps matching TRBD1 (6 bases). The V and J ends lost 7 bases and 2 bases respectively, with 11 bases between them. The CDR3 runs 13 residues. The germline gives CDR1 ENHRY, CDR2 SYGVKD. CDR3 coding DNA: TGTGCCATCACGGCAGGGACACAAGAGACCCAGTACTTC. Translation gives CAITAGTQETQYF.

The chain couples TRBV2 to TRBJ1-5, with D unresolved. Per germline, CDR1 SNHLY and CDR2 FYNNEI. The length of the CDR3 is 13 residues. Trimming pared 6 bases from V and 4 bases from J, leaving 10 bases between. The CDR3 region has the DNA TGTGCCAGCAGCCCAACTGAGAATCAGCCCCAGCATTTT. Its protein is CASSPTENQPQHF.

This clone occurred once. This rearrangement joins TRBV30 to TRBJ1-5; TRBD1 is a possible D gene (5 bases). Germline CDR1 is GTSNPN and CDR2 is SVGIG (reference sequence). This CDR3 contains 13 residues. Trimming shortened V by 7 bases and J by 7 bases, and 17 bases separated the two germline ends. The CDR3 is CASTTGVGQPQHF. DNA of the CDR3: TGTGCCTCTACCACAGGTGTGGGCCAGCCCCAGCATTTT.

V is TRBV6-1 and J is TRBJ1-5; D gene uncertain. The germline V gene has CDR1 MNHNS and CDR2 SASEGT. This CDR3 region has 16 residues. The germline V and J ends were trimmed by 1 base and 3 bases, with 13 bases remaining between them. The CDR3 DNA sequence: TGTGCCAGCAGTGAAGGGGCAGCTTTATTCAATCAGCCCCAGCATTTT. Amino acid sequence: CASSEGAALFNQPQHF.

The chain joins TRBV27 to TRBJ1-2; 9 nucleotides line up with TRBD1. The CDR3 spans 14 residues. The germline gives CDR1 MNHEY, CDR2 SMNVEV (reference sequence). V lost 5 bases, J lost 8 bases, and 9 bases stayed unmatched. DNA for the CDR3: TGTGCCAGCAGTCCCGCGGGACAGGGTTTGGGCTACACCTTC. As protein: CASSPAGQGLGYTF.

CDR3 coding DNA: TGCAGCGCCATGCCCACAGATACGCAGTATTTT. This translates into CSAMPTDTQYF. V and J are TRBV29-1 and TRBJ2-3, with unresolved D. The germline V and J ends were trimmed by 7 bases and 2 bases, with 7 bases remaining between them. The CDR3 covers 11 residues. Germline CDR1 reads SQVTM; CDR2 reads ANQGSEA.

A note on this clone: The junction and the germline gene differ at one end; a read error may be behind it. The CDR3 sequence: CASSLAGVNYGYTF. The CDR3 nucleotides are TGTGCCAGCAGCTTGGCAGGAGTTAACTATGGCTACACCTTC. The chain joins TRBV4-1 to TRBJ1-2; no reliable D call. The CDR3 covers 14 residues. Germline V lookup: CDR1 MGHRA, CDR2 YSYEKL.

V usage is TRBV12-5 and J usage is TRBJ1-3; a weak D match, TRBD1 (5 bases). Germline V gene lookup returns CDR1 LGHNT and CDR2 FRNRAP. Trimming cost V 5 bases and J 1 base, with 6 bases left between them. This CDR3 has 13 amino acids. CDR3 sequence (DNA): TGTGCTAGTGGTCAGGGTTCTGGAAACACCATATATTTT. This gives the protein CASGQGSGNTIYF. The variable domain in full, completed from reference TRBV12-5 and TRBJ1-3, reads DARVTQTPRHKVTEMGQEVTMRCQPILGHNTVFWYRQTMMQGLELLAYFRNRAPLDDSGMPKDRFSAEMPDATLATLKIQPSEPRDSAVYFCASGQGSGNTIYFGEGSWLTVV.

This clone showed up just a few times. J is TRBJ2-1 and V is TRBV6-5; 12 bases match TRBD2. The CDR3 is made up of 16 amino acids. The germline gives CDR1 MNHEY, CDR2 SVGAGI. Unmatched junction bases numbered 2, after V lost 4 bases and J lost 1 base. The CDR3 bases are TGTGCCAGCAGTTCGACTAGCGGGGGTTCCTACAATGAGCAGTTCTTC. This sequence encodes CASSSTSGGSYNEQFF.

The rearrangement links TRBV29-1 to TRBJ1-1; the D is unclear. V was pared by 7 bases and J by 4 bases, with 19 bases between. The CDR3 spans 14 residues. Germline-derived CDR1 and CDR2 are SQVTM and ANQGSEA. CDR3 nucleotides: TGCAGCGCCTCAGTTCGAGGGAAGGGCACTGAAGCTTTCTTT. It yields the protein CSASVRGKGTEAFF.